Shown below are 12 T cell receptor beta chains from a single sample sequenced in a study of T cell responses to AZD1222 COVID-19 vaccine. The repertoire was sequenced with immunoSEQ multiplex PCR; TCRdb's copy has only in-frame clones and lacks some. Of 70,000 to 100,000 clones listed, around 85% are singletons. The sequencing used peripheral blood, collected 28 days after the second AZD1222 dose. These receptors originate from an adult who received the AZD1222 COVID-19 vaccine.

This clone was seen once. V usage is TRBV7-2 and J usage is TRBJ1-1; no firm D call. The CDR3 is 15 amino acids. Germline lookup yields CDR1 SGHTA and CDR2 FQGNSA. V gave up 2 bases and J gave up 1 base, with 11 bases separating them. In nucleotides, the CDR3 is TGTGCCAGCAGCTTAACGTTCAGCAAGAACACTGAAGCTTTCTTT. It is translated as CASSLTFSKNTEAFF.

The V call is TRBV12-3 or TRBV12-4, the J call TRBJ2-3; D uncertain. V was pared by 7 bases and J by 2 bases, with 7 bases between. The CDR3 sequence is 12 residues long. The CDR3 reads CASKENTDTQYF. The CDR3 DNA sequence: TGTGCCAGCAAGGAGAACACAGATACGCAGTATTTT.

The chain is built from TRBV29-1 and TRBJ1-4, with D unresolved. The CDR3 runs to 12 residues. V was clipped by 5 bases and J by 2 bases, with 6 bases between them. Germline V gene lookup returns CDR1 SQVTM and CDR2 ANQGSEA. This CDR3 reads CSVPGTNEKLFF. DNA of the CDR3: TGCAGCGTTCCCGGCACTAATGAAAAACTGTTTTTT.

The chain recombines TRBV7-2 with TRBJ1-1; D perhaps matches TRBD1 (6 bases). Germline loops: CDR1 SGHTA, CDR2 FQGNSA. V lost 5 bases and J lost 1, with 14 bases in between. The CDR3 consists of 15 residues. In DNA form, the CDR3 reads TGTGCCAGCAGCGGAGGTGGCAGGGGGAACACTGAAGCTTTCTTT. Protein sequence: CASSGGGRGNTEAFF. Together with reference TRBV7-2 and TRBJ1-1, the CDR3 gives the full variable domain: GAGVSQSPSNKVTEKGKDVELRCDPISGHTALYWYRQSLGQGLEFLIYFQGNSAPDKSGLPSDRFSAERTGGSVSTLTIQRTQQEDSAVYLCASSGGGRGNTEAFFGQGTRLTVV.

V and J are TRBV6-5 and TRBJ2-7; 7 bases map to TRBD1. With V trimmed by 6 bases and J by 6 bases, 8 bases remained unmatched. Germline values: CDR1 MNHEY, CDR2 SVGAGI. This CDR3 has 13 residues. CDR3 residues: CASRQGVVIEQYF. CDR3 coding DNA: TGTGCCAGCAGGCAGGGGGTAGTTATCGAGCAGTACTTC.

The rearrangement uses TRBV7-9 and TRBJ1-5; possibly TRBD1 for D (5 bases). The germline V gene encodes CDR1 SEHNR and CDR2 FQNEAQ (reference sequence). The V gene lost 1 base and the J gene lost 3 bases, with 10 bases spanning the gap. The CDR3 sequence is 15 residues long. The CDR3 DNA reads TGTGCCAGCAGCTTAGAGCAGGGCCACAATCAGCCCCAGCATTTT. Protein sequence: CASSLEQGHNQPQHF.

The chain couples TRBV7-2 to TRBJ2-1, with a possible D match to TRBD1 (5 bases). Trimming took off 5 bases at V and 0 bases at J, with 11 bases between the two ends. Germline values: CDR1 SGHTA, CDR2 FQGNSA. This CDR3 has 15 residues. The CDR3 region is CASSQDTNSYNEQFF. The DNA of the CDR3 is TGTGCCAGCAGCCAGGACACTAACTCCTACAATGAGCAGTTCTTC.

The chain links TRBV7-3 to TRBJ2-1; 7 nucleotides line up with TRBD2. Germline trimming cut 5 bases from V and 7 bases from J; bases unmatched to any gene: 8. Germline CDR1 SGHTA, CDR2 FQGTGA. The CDR3 is 14 amino acids. The DNA of the CDR3 is TGTGCCAGCAGCGTAGGACTAGTGGGGAATGAGCAGTTCTTC. It translates to CASSVGLVGNEQFF.

A single count supports this clone. The chain combines TRBV7-2 with TRBJ2-7; the D gene could be TRBD1 or TRBD2 (5 bases each). CDR1 SGHTA and CDR2 FQGNSA come from the germline V gene. The CDR3 sequence is 14 residues long. Trimming removed 1 base at V and 2 bases at J, with 9 bases between. The CDR3 sequence: CASSLGGVPYEQYF. The CDR3 DNA follows: TGTGCCAGCAGCTTAGGAGGGGTCCCCTACGAGCAGTACTTC.

The CDR3 spells CASSLGRADSEAFF. CDR3 DNA: TGTGCCAGCAGCTTAGGCCGGGCGGATAGTGAAGCTTTCTTT. The chain employs TRBV7-9 and TRBJ1-1; D not resolved. Germline V gene sequence: CDR1 SEHNR, CDR2 FQNEAQ (reference sequence). Trimming took 1 base from V and 7 from J, leaving 13 bases between them. The CDR3 loop spans 14 amino acids. The full variable domain, with the rest looked up from reference TRBV7-9 and TRBJ1-1, is DTGVSQNPRHKITKRGQNVTFRCDPISEHNRLYWYRQTLGQGPEFLTYFQNEAQLEKSRLLSDRFSAERPKGSFSTLEIQRTEQGDSAMYLCASSLGRADSEAFFGQGTRLTVV.

The rearrangement links TRBV29-1 to TRBJ1-2; D is perhaps TRBD1 (5 bases). The length of the CDR3 is 13 residues. Trimming took 3 bases from V and 4 from J, leaving 12 bases between them. Germline V gives CDR1 SQVTM, CDR2 ANQGSEA. The CDR3 DNA is TGCAGCGTTGAGTGGAGGCAGGGCTATGGCTACACCTTC. Translation gives CSVEWRQGYGYTF.

The CDR3 is CASSNEGAGYGYTF. The DNA for the CDR3 is TGTGCCAGTAGTAACGAGGGGGCAGGCTATGGCTACACCTTC. This chain uses TRBV19 with TRBJ1-2; 7 nucleotides match TRBD1. The trim removed 4 bases at V and 4 bases at J, leaving 6 bases unmatched. Germline V lookup: CDR1 LNHDA, CDR2 SQIVND (reference sequence). The CDR3 loop spans 14 amino acids.